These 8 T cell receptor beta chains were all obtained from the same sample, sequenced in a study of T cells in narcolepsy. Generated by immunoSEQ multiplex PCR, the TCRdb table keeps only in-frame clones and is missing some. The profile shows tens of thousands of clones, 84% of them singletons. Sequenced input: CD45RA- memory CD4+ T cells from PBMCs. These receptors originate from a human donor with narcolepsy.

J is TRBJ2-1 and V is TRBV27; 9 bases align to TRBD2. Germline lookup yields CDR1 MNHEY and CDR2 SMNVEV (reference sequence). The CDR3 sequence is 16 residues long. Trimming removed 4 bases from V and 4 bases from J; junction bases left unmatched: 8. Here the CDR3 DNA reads TGTGCCAGCAGTTCCGTTACTAGCGGGTTTTACAATGAGCAGTTCTTC. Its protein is CASSSVTSGFYNEQFF.

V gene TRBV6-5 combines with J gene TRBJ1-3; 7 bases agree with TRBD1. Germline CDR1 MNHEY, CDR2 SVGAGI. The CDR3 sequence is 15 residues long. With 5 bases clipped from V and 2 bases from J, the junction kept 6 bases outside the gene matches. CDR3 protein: CASSPDRVAGNTIYF. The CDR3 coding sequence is TGTGCCAGCAGTCCCGACAGGGTAGCTGGAAACACCATATATTTT.

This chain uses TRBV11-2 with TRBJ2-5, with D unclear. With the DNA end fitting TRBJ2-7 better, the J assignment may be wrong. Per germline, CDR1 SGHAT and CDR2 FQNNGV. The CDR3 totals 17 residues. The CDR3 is CASSLDRLGNLPYEQYF. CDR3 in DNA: TGTGCCAGCAGCTTAGATCGATTGGGGAATCTCCCCTACGAGCAGTACTTC.

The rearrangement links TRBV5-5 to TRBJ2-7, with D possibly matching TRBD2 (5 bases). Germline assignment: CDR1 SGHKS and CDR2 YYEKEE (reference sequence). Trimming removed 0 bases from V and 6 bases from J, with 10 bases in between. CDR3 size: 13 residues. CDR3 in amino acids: CASSLETRREQYF. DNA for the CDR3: TGTGCCAGCAGCTTGGAAACTAGACGCGAGCAGTACTTC.

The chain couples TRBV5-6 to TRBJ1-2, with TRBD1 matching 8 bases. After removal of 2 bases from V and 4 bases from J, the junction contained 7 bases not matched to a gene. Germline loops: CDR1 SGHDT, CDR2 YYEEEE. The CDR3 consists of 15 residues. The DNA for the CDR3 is TGTGCCAGCAGCTTAGAGGACAGGGCAAGCTATGGCTACACCTTC. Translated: CASSLEDRASYGYTF.

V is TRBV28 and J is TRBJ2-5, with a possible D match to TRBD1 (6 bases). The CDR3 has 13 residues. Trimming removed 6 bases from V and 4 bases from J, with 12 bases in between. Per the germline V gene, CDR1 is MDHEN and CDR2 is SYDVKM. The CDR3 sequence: CASRSRGRETQYF. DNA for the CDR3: TGTGCCAGCAGAAGCAGGGGACGAGAGACCCAGTACTTC. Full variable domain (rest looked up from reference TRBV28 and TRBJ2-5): DVKVTQSSRYLVKRTGEKVFLECVQDMDHENMFWYRQDPGLGLRLIYFSYDVKMKEKGDIPEGYSVSREKKERFSLILESASTNQTSMYLCASRSRGRETQYFGPGTRLLVL.

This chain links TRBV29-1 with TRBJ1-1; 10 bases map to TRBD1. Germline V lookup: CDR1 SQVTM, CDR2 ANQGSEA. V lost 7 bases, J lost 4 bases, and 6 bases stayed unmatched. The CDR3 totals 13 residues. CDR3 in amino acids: CSAGQGGPTEAFF. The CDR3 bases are TGCAGCGCCGGACAGGGGGGCCCCACTGAAGCTTTCTTT. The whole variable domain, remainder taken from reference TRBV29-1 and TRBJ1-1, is SAVISQKPSRDICQRGTSLTIQCQVDSQVTMMFWYRQQPGQSLTLIATANQGSEATYESGFVIDKFPISRPNLTFSTLTVSNMSPEDSSIYLCSAGQGGPTEAFFGQGTRLTVV.

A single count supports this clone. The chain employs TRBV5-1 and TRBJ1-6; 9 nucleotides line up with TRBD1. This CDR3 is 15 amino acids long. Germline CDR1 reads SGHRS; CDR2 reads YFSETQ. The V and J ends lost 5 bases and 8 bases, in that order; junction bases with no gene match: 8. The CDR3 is CASSSDRGMDSPLHF. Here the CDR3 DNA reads TGCGCCAGCAGTTCGGACAGGGGTATGGATTCACCCCTCCACTTT.